Each of the 4 T cell receptor beta chains below was sequenced from the same sample in a study of cytomegalovirus exposure and HLA in healthy donors. The primer mix had 60 Vbeta and 13 Jbeta primers. Generated by immunoSEQ multiplex PCR, the TCRdb table keeps only in-frame clones and is missing some. Of around 200,000 clones in the sample, 75% to 90% are singletons; the top ten hold 0.65%. Sample: PBMCs. The source of these receptors is a boy younger than 18 in good health and CMV-seronegative.

The rearrangement links TRBV6-5 to TRBJ2-1, with 8 bases aligning to TRBD1. Germline V gene lookup returns CDR1 MNHEY and CDR2 SVGAGI. This CDR3 spans 13 amino acids. With 6 bases clipped from V and 13 bases from J, the junction kept 11 bases outside the gene matches. The CDR3 loop is CASSLSRGLDQFF. DNA for the CDR3: TGTGCCAGCAGCCTTAGCAGGGGGCTGGATCAGTTCTTC.

The genes are TRBV4-3 and TRBJ1-2; 7 nucleotides agree with TRBD1. Germline V gene lookup returns CDR1 LGHNA and CDR2 YSLEER. V was pared by 4 bases and J by 4 bases, with 6 bases of the junction left unmatched. This CDR3 has 14 residues. The CDR3: CASSRLQGPYGYTF. CDR3 nucleotides: TGCGCCAGCAGCCGCCTACAGGGGCCCTATGGCTACACCTTC.

This chain links TRBV7-9 with TRBJ2-2; no clear D. The germline V gene encodes CDR1 SEHNR and CDR2 FQNEAQ (reference sequence). The CDR3 extends over 12 amino acids. Trimming took off 2 bases at V and 8 bases at J, with 6 bases between the two ends. CDR3 sequence: CASSLFSGELFF. CDR3 coding DNA: TGTGCCAGCAGCTTATTTTCAGGGGAGCTGTTTTTT.

In regard to this clone: One junction end disagrees with the germline gene, perhaps due to a read error. The chain carries TRBV7-9 and TRBJ1-5, with D maybe TRBD1 (6 bases). The CDR3 length is 16 residues. In germline, CDR1 is SEHNR, CDR2 FQNEAQ (reference sequence). CDR3 protein: CSSSSIYTGSPGPQHF. The CDR3 DNA reads TGTTCCAGCAGTTCAATATATACAGGGTCCCCTGGGCCCCAGCATTTT. The full variable domain, with the rest looked up from reference TRBV7-9 and TRBJ1-5, is DTGVSQNPRHKITKRGQNVTFRCDPISEHNRLYWYRQTLGQGPEFLTYFQNEAQLEKSRLLSDRFSAERPKGSFSTLEIQRTEQGDSAMYLCSSSSIYTGSPGPQHFGDGTRLSIL.